By frequency in the sample, the clone carrying this T cell receptor (beta chain) is medium-sized (0.01 to 0.1%). Its target is not known. Germline V lookup: CDR1 DFQATT, CDR2 SNEGSKA (reference sequence). Unmatched junction bases numbered 5, after V lost 3 bases and J lost 3 bases. The CDR3 covers 13 residues. TCRdb processed the 5' RACE reads anew with MiXCR; each CDR3 protein has one entry. Seen here are about 74,000 distinct CDR3 sequences, 7.1% observed once, and the top ten hold about a third. This entry belongs to a study of T cells after yellow fever vaccination. General study points: Relatively few clonotypes were ones that appeared in both CD4 and CD8 compartments.

This specimen was CD8+ T cells sorted from PBMCs, taken about 5 days after the first yellow fever vaccination. The TCR comes from a man younger than 30 who received the YFV17D yellow fever vaccine. J is TRBJ2-7 and V is TRBV20-1, with TRBD1 identical over 7 bases. Written as DNA, the CDR3 is TGCAGTGCTAGGACAGGGATCCGCTACGAGCAGTACTTC. Protein: CSARTGIRYEQYF.